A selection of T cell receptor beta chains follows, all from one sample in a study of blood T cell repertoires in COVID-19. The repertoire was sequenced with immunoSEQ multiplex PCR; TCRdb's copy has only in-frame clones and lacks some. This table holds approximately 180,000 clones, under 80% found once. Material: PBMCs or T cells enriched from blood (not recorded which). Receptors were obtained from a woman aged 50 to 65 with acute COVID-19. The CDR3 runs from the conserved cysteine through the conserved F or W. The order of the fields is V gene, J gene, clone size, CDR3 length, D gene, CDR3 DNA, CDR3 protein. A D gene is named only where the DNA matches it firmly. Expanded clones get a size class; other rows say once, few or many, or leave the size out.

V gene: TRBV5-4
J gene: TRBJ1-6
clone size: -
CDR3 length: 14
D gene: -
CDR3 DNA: TGTGCCAGCAGCGATCGGACACAATCTTCACCCCTCCACTTT
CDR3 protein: CASSDRTQSSPLHF

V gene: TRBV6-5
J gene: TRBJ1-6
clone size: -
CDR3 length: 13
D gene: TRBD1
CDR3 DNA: TGTGCCGCTAGGACAGGGGCCAATTCACCCCTCCACTTT
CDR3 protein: CAARTGANSPLHF

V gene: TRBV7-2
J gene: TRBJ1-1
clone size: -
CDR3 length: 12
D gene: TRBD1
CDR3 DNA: TGTGCCAGCAGCTTAGTGGGGACAGTGGCTTTCTTT
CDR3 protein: CASSLVGTVAFF

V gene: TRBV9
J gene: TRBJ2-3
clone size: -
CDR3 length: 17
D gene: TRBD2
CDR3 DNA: TGTGCCAGCAGCCCTGGTGCTAGCGGGGGGGCGGGAAATACGCAGTATTTT
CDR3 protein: CASSPGASGGAGNTQYF

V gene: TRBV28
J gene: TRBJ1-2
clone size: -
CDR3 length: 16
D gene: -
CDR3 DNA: TGTGCCAGCAGTTTGCGCTCCCCCCAGCGTAGGAACGGCTACACCTTC
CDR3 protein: CASSLRSPQRRNGYTF

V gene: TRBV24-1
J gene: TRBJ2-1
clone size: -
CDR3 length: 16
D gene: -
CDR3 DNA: TGTGCCACCAGTGACACCCTCGGGATCCACTACAATGAGCAGTTCTTC
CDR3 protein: CATSDTLGIHYNEQFF

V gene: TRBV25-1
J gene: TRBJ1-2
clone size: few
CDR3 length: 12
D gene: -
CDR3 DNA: TGTGCCAGCAGTGAACAGGCCTATGGCTACACCTTC
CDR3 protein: CASSEQAYGYTF

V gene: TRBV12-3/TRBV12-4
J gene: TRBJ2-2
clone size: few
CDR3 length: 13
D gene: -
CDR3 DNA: TGTGCCAGCAGTTTAAATTTCGCCGGGGAGCTGTTTTTT
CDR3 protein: CASSLNFAGELFF

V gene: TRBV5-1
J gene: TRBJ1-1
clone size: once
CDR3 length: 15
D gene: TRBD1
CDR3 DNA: TGCGCCAGCAGCTTACAGACAGGGTCGAACACTGAAGCTTTCTTT
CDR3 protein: CASSLQTGSNTEAFF

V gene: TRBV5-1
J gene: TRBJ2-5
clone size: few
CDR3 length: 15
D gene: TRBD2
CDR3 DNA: TGCGCCAGCAGCTTGGGAGGCGGGGGGCAAGAGACCCAGTACTTC
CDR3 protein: CASSLGGGGQETQYF

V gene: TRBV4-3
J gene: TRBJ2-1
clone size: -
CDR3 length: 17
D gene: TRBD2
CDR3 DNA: TGCGCCAGCAGCCAAGATCCTAGCGGGGGCCCCTACAATGAGCAGTTCTTC
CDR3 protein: CASSQDPSGGPYNEQFF

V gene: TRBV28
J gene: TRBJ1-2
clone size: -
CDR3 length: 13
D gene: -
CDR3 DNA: TGTGCCAGCAGATCTCTCGGGGGGCTCGGCTACACCTTC
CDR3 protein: CASRSLGGLGYTF

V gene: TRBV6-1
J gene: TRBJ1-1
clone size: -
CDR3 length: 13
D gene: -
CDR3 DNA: TGTGCCAGCGAAACAGACCTAAACACTGAAGCTTTCTTT
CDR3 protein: CASETDLNTEAFF

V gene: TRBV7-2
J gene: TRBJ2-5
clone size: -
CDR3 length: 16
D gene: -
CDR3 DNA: TGTGCCAGCAGCTTAGCTGGGGGGGGGCCGGTAGAGACCCAGTACTTC
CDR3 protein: CASSLAGGGPVETQYF

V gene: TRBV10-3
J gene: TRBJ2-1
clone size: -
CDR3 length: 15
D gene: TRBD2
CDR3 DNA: TGTGCCATCAGTGACCCTAGCGGGGGGGGCAATGAGCAGTTCTTC
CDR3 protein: CAISDPSGGGNEQFF

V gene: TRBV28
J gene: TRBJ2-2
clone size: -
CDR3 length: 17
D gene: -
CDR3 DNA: TGTGCCAGCAGTCCCCTCCGTTTGAGGTCGAACACCGGGGAGCTGTTTTTT
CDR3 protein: CASSPLRLRSNTGELFF

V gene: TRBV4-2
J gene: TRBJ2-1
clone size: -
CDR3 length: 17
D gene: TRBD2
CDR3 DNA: TGTGCCAGCAGCCAATCTGTACGGGGGGGATCCTACAATGAGCAGTTCTTC
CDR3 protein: CASSQSVRGGSYNEQFF

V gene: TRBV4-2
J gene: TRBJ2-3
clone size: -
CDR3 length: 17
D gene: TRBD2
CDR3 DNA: TGTGCCAGCAGCCAGGCCTCCGGGGGGACCACAACAGATACGCAGTATTTT
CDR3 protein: CASSQASGGTTTDTQYF

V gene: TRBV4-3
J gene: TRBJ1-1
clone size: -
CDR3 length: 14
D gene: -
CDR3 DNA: TGCGCCAGCAGCCAAGAGAGCAGGGACTCTGAAGCTTTCTTT
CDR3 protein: CASSQESRDSEAFF

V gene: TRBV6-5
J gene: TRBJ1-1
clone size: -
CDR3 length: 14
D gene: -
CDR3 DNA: TGTGCCAGTTTTGGGGGAGGAGTGAACACTGAAGCTTTCTTT
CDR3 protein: CASFGGGVNTEAFF

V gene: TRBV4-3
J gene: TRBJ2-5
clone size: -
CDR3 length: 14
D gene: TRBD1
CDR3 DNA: TGCGCCAGCAGCAGGGACAGACTACAAGAGACCCAGTACTTC
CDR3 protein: CASSRDRLQETQYF

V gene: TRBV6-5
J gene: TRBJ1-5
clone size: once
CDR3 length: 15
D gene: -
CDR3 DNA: TGTGCCAGCAGTTACGCCGCCTATAGCAATCAGCCCCAGCATTTT
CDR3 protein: CASSYAAYSNQPQHF

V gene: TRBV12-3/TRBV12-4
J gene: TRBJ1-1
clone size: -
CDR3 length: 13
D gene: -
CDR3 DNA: TGTGCCAGCAGAAACTCGGGACTGAGTGAAGCTTTCTTT
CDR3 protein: CASRNSGLSEAFF

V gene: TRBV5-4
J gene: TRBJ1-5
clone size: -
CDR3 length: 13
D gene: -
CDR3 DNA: TGTGCCAGCAGCCCGACCCCAGGTCAGCCCCAGCATTTT
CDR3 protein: CASSPTPGQPQHF

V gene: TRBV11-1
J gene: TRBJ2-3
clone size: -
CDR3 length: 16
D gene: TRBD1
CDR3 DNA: TGTGCCAGCAGCCGGATAAACAGGGGGCGCACAGATACGCAGTATTTT
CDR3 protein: CASSRINRGRTDTQYF

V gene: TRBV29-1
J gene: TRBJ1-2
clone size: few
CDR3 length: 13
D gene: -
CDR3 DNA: TGCAGCGCTCTCTCTGGACAGTTCGGTGGCTACACCTTC
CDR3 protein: CSALSGQFGGYTF

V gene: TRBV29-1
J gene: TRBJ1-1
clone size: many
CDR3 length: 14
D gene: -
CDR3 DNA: TGCAGCGCCTCCCTATGGGGGGGAGGCACTGAAGCTTTCTTT
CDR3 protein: CSASLWGGGTEAFF

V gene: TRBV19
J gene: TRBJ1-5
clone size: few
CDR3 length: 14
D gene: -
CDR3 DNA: TGTGCCAGTAGTACAACAGGGAGCAATCAGCCCCAGCATTTT
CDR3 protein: CASSTTGSNQPQHF